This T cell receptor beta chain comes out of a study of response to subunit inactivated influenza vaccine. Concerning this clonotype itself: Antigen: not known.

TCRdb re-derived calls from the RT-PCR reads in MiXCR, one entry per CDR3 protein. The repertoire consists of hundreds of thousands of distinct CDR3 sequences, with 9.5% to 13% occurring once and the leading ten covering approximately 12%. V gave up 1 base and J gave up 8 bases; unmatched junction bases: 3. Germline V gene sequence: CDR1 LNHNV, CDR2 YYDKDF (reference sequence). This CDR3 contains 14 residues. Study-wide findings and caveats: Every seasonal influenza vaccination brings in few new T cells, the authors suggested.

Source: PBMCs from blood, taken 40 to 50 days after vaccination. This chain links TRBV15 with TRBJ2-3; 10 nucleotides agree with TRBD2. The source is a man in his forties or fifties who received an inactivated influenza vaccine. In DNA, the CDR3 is TGTGCCACCAGCAGAGCGCTAGCGGGAGTTACGCAGTATTTT. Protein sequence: CATSRALAGVTQYF.